The sample holds one count of the clone carrying this T cell receptor beta chain. A quantity of about 0.5 to 1 ug RNA underwent reverse transcription using random hexamers. One entry per CDR3 protein, called by TCRdb with MiXCR from the immunoSEQ multiplex PCR reads. The sample lists approximately 120,000 distinct CDR3 sequences; more than 80% were seen once. The entry originates in a study of CD8 T cells in Susac syndrome. With 5 bases removed from V and 3 bases from J, the gap between germline ends came to 19 bases. Germline CDR1 and CDR2: SGHTA and FQGNSA. The CDR3 has 16 residues. The V call is TRBV7-2, the J call TRBJ1-1; D is unresolved. Sequenced: CD8+ T cells from PBMCs. The clonotype comes from a human donor with multiple sclerosis. The CDR3 spells CASSLSGVREDTEAFF. CDR3 bases: TGTGCCAGCAGCCTCTCCGGGGTCAGAGAGGACACTGAAGCTTTCTTT. Together with reference TRBV7-2 and TRBJ1-1, the CDR3 gives the full variable domain: GAGVSQSPSNKVTEKGKDVELRCDPISGHTALYWYRQSLGQGLEFLIYFQGNSAPDKSGLPSDRFSAERTGGSVSTLTIQRTQQEDSAVYLCASSLSGVREDTEAFFGQGTRLTVV.